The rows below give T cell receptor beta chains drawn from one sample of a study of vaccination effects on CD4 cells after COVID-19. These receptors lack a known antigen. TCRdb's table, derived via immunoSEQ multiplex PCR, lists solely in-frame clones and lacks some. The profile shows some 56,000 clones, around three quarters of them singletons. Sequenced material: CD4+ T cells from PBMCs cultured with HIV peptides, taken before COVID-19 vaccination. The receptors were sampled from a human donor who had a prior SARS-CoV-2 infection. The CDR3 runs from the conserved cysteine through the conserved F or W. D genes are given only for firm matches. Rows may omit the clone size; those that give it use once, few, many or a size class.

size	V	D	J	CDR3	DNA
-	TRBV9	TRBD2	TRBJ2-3	CASSVVHGGGSADTQYF	TGTGCCAGCAGCGTAGTTCATGGCGGCGGGAGTGCAGATACGCAGTATTTT
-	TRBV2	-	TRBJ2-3	CASLLAGSTDTQYF	TGTGCCAGTTTACTAGCAGGAAGCACAGATACGCAGTATTTT
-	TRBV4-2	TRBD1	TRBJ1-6	CASSFGQGGSPLHF	TGTGCCAGCAGCTTCGGACAGGGTGGGTCACCCCTCCACTTT
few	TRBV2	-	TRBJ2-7	CASSDPREVSEQYF	TGTGCCAGCAGTGACCCAAGGGAGGTATCCGAGCAGTACTTC
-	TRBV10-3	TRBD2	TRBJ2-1	CAISDTSGTGEFF	TGTGCCATCAGTGACACTAGCGGGACCGGGGAGTTCTTC
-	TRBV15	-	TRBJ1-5	CATSREGGNQPQHF	TGTGCCACCAGCAGGGAGGGAGGCAATCAGCCCCAGCATTTT
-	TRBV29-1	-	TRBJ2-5	CSVPPVGDGTQYF	TGCAGCGTTCCCCCGGTAGGCGACGGGACCCAGTACTTC
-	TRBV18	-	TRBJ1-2	CASSPLSAGPGAGGSYGYTF	TGTGCCAGCTCACCACTTTCGGCTGGCCCCGGAGCAGGCGGGTCGTATGGCTACACCTTC
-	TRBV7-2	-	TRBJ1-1	CASSFLPGAAEAFF	TGTGCCAGCAGCTTCCTACCCGGTGCCGCTGAAGCTTTCTTT
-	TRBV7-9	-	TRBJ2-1	CASSPAPGSGSYNEQFF	TGTGCCAGCAGCCCTGCTCCAGGCAGCGGTTCCTACAATGAGCAGTTCTTC
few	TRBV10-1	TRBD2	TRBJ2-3	CASSARLAGGVTDTQYF	TGCGCCAGCAGTGCGAGACTAGCGGGAGGAGTCACAGATACGCAGTATTTT
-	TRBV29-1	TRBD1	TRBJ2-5	CSAQGTAQETQYF	TGCAGCGCTCAGGGGACAGCCCAAGAGACCCAGTACTTC
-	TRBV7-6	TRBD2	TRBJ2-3	CASSLRHGGRLRPNTQYF	TGTGCCAGCAGCTTAAGACACGGCGGGAGGTTGCGCCCAAATACGCAGTATTTT
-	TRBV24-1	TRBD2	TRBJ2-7	CATSSSGRVREQYF	TGTGCCACCAGTTCTAGCGGGAGGGTGAGGGAGCAGTACTTC
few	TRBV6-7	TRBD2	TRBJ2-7	CASRQKPREAPAHEQYF	TGTGCCAGCAGACAAAAGCCCCGGGAGGCACCCGCCCACGAGCAGTACTTC
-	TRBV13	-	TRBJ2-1	CASSPQGSTEQFF	TGTGCCAGCAGCCCGCAGGGCAGCACTGAGCAGTTCTTC
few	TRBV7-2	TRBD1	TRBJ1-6	CASSYRGASSPLHF	TGTGCCAGCAGCTACAGGGGCGCGAGTTCACCCCTCCACTTT
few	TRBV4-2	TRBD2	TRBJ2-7	CASSRSSGRTDYEQYF	TGTGCCAGCAGCCGATCTAGCGGGAGGACGGACTACGAGCAGTACTTC
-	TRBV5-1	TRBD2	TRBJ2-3	CASSLDPSGHNTDTQYF	TGCGCCAGCAGCTTGGATCCTAGCGGACACAACACAGATACGCAGTATTTT
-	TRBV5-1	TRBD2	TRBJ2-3	CASSLPLAVPGRRGGDTQYF	TGCGCCAGCAGCTTGCCATTAGCGGTACCTGGGCGACGCGGGGGAGATACGCAGTATTTT
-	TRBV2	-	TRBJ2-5	CASGLMGETQYF	TGTGCCAGCGGGTTGATGGGAGAGACCCAGTACTTC
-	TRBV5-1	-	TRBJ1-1	CASYRSRRTEAFF	TGCGCCAGCTACCGCAGCCGTCGCACTGAAGCTTTCTTT
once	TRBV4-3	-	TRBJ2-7	CASSHNSAAFSYEQYF	TGCGCCAGCAGCCATAATTCAGCGGCTTTTTCCTACGAGCAGTACTTC
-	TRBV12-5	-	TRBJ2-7	CASGLVVKPSYEQYF	TGTGCTAGTGGTTTGGTAGTTAAGCCTTCCTACGAGCAGTACTTC
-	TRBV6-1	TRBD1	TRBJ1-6	CATGQSSYNSPLHF	TGTGCCACGGGACAGAGCTCCTATAATTCACCCCTCCACTTT
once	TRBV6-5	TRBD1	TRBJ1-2	CASSRQGNYGYTF	TGTGCCAGCAGCAGACAGGGGAACTATGGCTACACCTTC
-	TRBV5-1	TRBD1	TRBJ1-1	CASSSQGVNTEAFF	TGCGCCAGCAGCTCACAGGGGGTGAACACTGAAGCTTTCTTT